Each of the 10 T cell receptor beta chains below was sequenced from the same sample in a study of beta chain features in type 1 diabetes. Findings and limits, study-wide: There was a moderate but significant shortening of TCRB CDR3s in all four CD4+ subsets of Type 1 diabetes patients.

Antigens for these TCRs are unknown. Expressed TCRB transcripts were sequenced because the entire RNA isolate underwent reverse transcription. Data came from immunoSEQ multiplex PCR; TCRdb stores just in-frame clones and leaves some out. The sample gives hundreds of thousands of clones, approximately 15% of which show up once; around 0.015% is in the top ten. Specimen: naive CD4+ T cells from blood. Receptors originate from a man aged 18 to 30 with type 1 diabetes.

The chain carries TRBV15 and TRBJ2-3, with D possibly matching TRBD1 (6 bases). Germline V CDR1 and CDR2: LNHNV, YYDKDF (reference sequence). CDR3 size: 15 residues. The V and J ends lost 0 bases and 12 bases respectively, with 19 bases between them. This CDR3 reads CATSREGRGDTIQYF. CDR3 sequence (DNA): TGTGCCACCAGCAGAGAGGGCAGGGGTGACACCATCCAGTATTTT. Full variable domain (missing parts from reference TRBV15 and TRBJ2-3): DAMVIQNPRYQVTQFGKPVTLSCSQTLNHNVMYWYQQKSSQAPKLLFHYYDKDFNNEADTPDNFQSRRPNTSFCFLDIRSPGLGDTAMYLCATSREGRGDTIQYFGPGTRLTVL.

V and J are TRBV30 and TRBJ1-2; unclear D gene. The V end was cut by 0 bases, the J end by 7 bases, with 12 bases between. Germline V gene lookup returns CDR1 GTSNPN and CDR2 SVGIG (reference sequence). This CDR3 comprises 13 residues. DNA of the CDR3: TGTGCCTGGAGTGTACAATCGATTGGTGGCTACACCTTC. Its protein is CAWSVQSIGGYTF.

The chain joins TRBV30 to TRBJ2-7, with no clear D. There are 14 residues in the CDR3. With 0 bases removed from V and 2 bases from J, the gap between germline ends came to 11 bases. The germline V gene has CDR1 GTSNPN and CDR2 SVGIG (reference sequence). The CDR3 loop is CAWSVSNLPYEQYF. In nucleotides, the CDR3 is TGTGCCTGGAGTGTCTCGAACTTGCCCTACGAGCAGTACTTC. The entire variable domain, with the rest obtained from reference TRBV30 and TRBJ2-7, is as follows: SQTIHQWPATLVQPVGSPLSLECTVEGTSNPNLYWYRQAAGRGLQLLFYSVGIGQISSEVPQNLSASRPQDRQFILSSKKLLLSDSGFYLCAWSVSNLPYEQYFGPGTRLTVT.

In its sample, this clone was seen a few times. This rearrangement joins TRBV4-3 to TRBJ2-2; perhaps TRBD1 as D (5 bases). Trimming left V 4 bases short and J 1 base short, with 16 bases between. Germline lookup yields CDR1 LGHNA and CDR2 YSLEER. The CDR3 is 17 residues long. CDR3 sequence: CASSPRRARENTGELFF. DNA for the CDR3: TGCGCCAGCAGCCCCCGCAGGGCAAGGGAGAACACCGGGGAGCTGTTTTTT.

This clone was seen a few times. The chain recombines TRBV10-3 with TRBJ1-1, with 9 bases identical to TRBD1. The V segment lost 3 bases and the J segment 5 bases; nucleotides outside the gene matches: 4. The CDR3 is made up of 14 amino acids. The germline V gene has CDR1 ENHRY and CDR2 SYGVKD. As DNA, the CDR3 is TGTGCCATCAGTGAAGGACAGGGGAGGACTGAAGCTTTCTTT. It specifies CAISEGQGRTEAFF.

This clone was seen more than once but under ten times. This same CDR3 is encoded by further DNA sequences in the sample. The V call is TRBV28, the J call TRBJ2-3, with 14 bases identical to TRBD2. There are 17 residues in the CDR3. CDR1 and CDR2 (germline): MDHEN, SYDVKM. After removal of 1 base from V and 2 bases from J, the junction contained 2 bases not matched to a gene. Written as DNA, the CDR3 is TGTGCCAGCAGTTTATTGGGACTAGCGGGAGCCACAGATACGCAGTATTTT. Its translation: CASSLLGLAGATDTQYF.

The chain uses TRBV6-6 and TRBJ1-2, with D perhaps matching TRBD1 (5 bases). Germline loops: CDR1 MNHNY, CDR2 SVGAGI (reference sequence). Trimming stripped 4 bases from V and 4 bases from J, with 13 bases between. The CDR3 contains 14 residues. The CDR3 DNA reads as TGTGCCAGCAGTTCCCCCCAGGGTACCTATGGCTACACCTTC. It is translated as CASSSPQGTYGYTF.

This chain joins TRBV6-6 and TRBJ2-3, with 10 positions matching TRBD2. The germline V gene encodes CDR1 MNHNY and CDR2 SVGAGI (reference sequence). This CDR3 spans 16 amino acids. The V segment lost 0 bases and the J segment 6 bases; nucleotides outside the gene matches: 6. The CDR3 region has the DNA TGTGCCAGCAGTTACTCGTCCCTAGCGGGGGACGATACGCAGTATTTT. This translates into CASSYSSLAGDDTQYF.

This clone was detected only a few times. The chain uses TRBV5-1 and TRBJ2-3; a possible D gene is TRBD1 (5 bases). V was trimmed by 3 bases and J by 2 bases, leaving 10 bases between them. The CDR3 runs 14 residues. Germline V gene lookup returns CDR1 SGHRS and CDR2 YFSETQ. The CDR3 here is CASSWGRATDTQYF. CDR3 DNA sequence: TGCGCCAGCAGCTGGGGCAGGGCCACAGATACGCAGTATTTT.

This sequence joins TRBV10-3 and TRBJ1-5, with no clear D. This CDR3 contains 15 residues. V dropped 6 bases and J dropped 2 bases, with 14 bases sitting between them. The V gene's germline CDR1 is ENHRY and CDR2 SYGVKD. The CDR3 protein is CAISLGEGRNQPQHF. CDR3 in DNA: TGTGCCATCAGCCTCGGGGAAGGTCGCAATCAGCCCCAGCATTTT.